A single sample gave rise to the 23 T cell receptor beta chains below, sequenced in a study of blood T cells in healthy people across ages. A second PCR, run for roughly 7 to 12 cycles, used a sample-barcoded 5' primer plus a J-beta primer mix. In TCRdb, the 5' RACE reads were re-called with MiXCR into one record per CDR3 protein. Of around 1,100,000 distinct CDR3 sequences detected, 30% to 40% appear once; the ten largest clones hold around 14%. The specimen was blood. The origin of the receptors is a young man in good health.

This clonotype was recorded a few times. The rearrangement uses TRBV12-3 or TRBV12-4 and TRBJ2-5; 9 bases map to TRBD1. This CDR3 has 15 amino acids. V shed 5 bases, J shed 4 bases, and the junction held 8 bases outside the gene matches. CDR3 in amino acids: CASSPQGAFSETQYF. The CDR3, as DNA: TGTGCCAGCAGTCCACAGGGGGCCTTTTCAGAGACCCAGTACTTC.

In its sample, this clonotype was seen once. The genes are TRBV29-1 and TRBJ1-1, with TRBD1 as a possible D gene (5 bases). The V end lost 4 bases, the J end lost 4 bases, and 19 bases lay between the germline ends. CDR1 and CDR2 from the germline V gene are SQVTM and ANQGSEA. The CDR3 length is 15 residues. The CDR3 nucleotides are TGCAGCGTTGGCCTAAGGTGGAGGGACTTCACTGAAGCTTTCTTT. Its translation is CSVGLRWRDFTEAFF.

This clonotype was counted between two and nine times. V usage is TRBV20-1 and J usage is TRBJ2-5; D is perhaps TRBD1 (6 bases). There are 16 residues in the CDR3. Germline assignment: CDR1 DFQATT and CDR2 SNEGSKA (reference sequence). V lost 1 base to trimming and J lost 0 bases, with 15 bases between them. The DNA for the CDR3 is TGCAGTGCTAGAGCGTACAGGGTAGCAAACCAAGAGACCCAGTACTTC. Encoded protein: CSARAYRVANQETQYF.

The chain couples TRBV7-9 to TRBJ1-5; D is uncertain. The CDR3 loop spans 14 amino acids. Per the germline V gene, CDR1 is SEHNR and CDR2 is FQNEAQ (reference sequence). V gave up 6 bases and J gave up 4 bases, with 13 bases separating them. In DNA form, the CDR3 reads TGTGCCAGCAGAGATGGACGGGGAAATCAGCCCCAGCATTTT. Encoded protein: CASRDGRGNQPQHF.

This chain connects TRBV12-3 or TRBV12-4 to TRBJ1-2, with TRBD1 as a possible D gene (5 bases). Deletions cut 5 bases from V and 4 bases from J, with 11 bases between. CDR3 size: 13 residues. The CDR3 protein is CASSRVGLYGYTF. CDR3 sequence (DNA): TGTGCCAGCAGTCGCGTGGGACTCTATGGCTACACCTTC.

This clonotype has a handful of counts. Here the CDR3 reads CASSYEPGRALYEQYF. The CDR3 DNA follows: TGTGCCAGCAGCTACGAACCGGGACGAGCCCTATATGAGCAGTACTTC. The genes are TRBV7-2 and TRBJ2-5; TRBD1 or TRBD2 may be the D gene (5 bases each). Germline CDR1 SGHTA, CDR2 FQGNSA. V was shortened by 4 bases and J by 11 bases, with 26 bases between the two germline ends. The CDR3 covers 16 residues.

The chain uses TRBV28 and TRBJ1-5; D gene ambiguous. Germline CDR1 MDHEN, CDR2 SYDVKM. Trimming took 4 bases from V and 1 from J, leaving 11 bases between them. CDR3 size: 15 residues. The CDR3 sequence is CASSYITNSNQPQHF. The CDR3 coding sequence is TGTGCCAGCAGTTATATTACAAACAGCAATCAGCCCCAGCATTTT. The full variable domain, with the rest looked up from reference TRBV28 and TRBJ1-5, is DVKVTQSSRYLVKRTGEKVFLECVQDMDHENMFWYRQDPGLGLRLIYFSYDVKMKEKGDIPEGYSVSREKKERFSLILESASTNQTSMYLCASSYITNSNQPQHFGDGTRLSIL.

The chain combines TRBV6-5 with TRBJ1-6; D ambiguous. Trimming left V 5 bases short and J 10 bases short, with 21 bases between. The CDR3 has 16 residues. CDR1 MNHEY and CDR2 SVGAGI come from the germline V gene. The CDR3, as DNA: TGTGCCAGCAGTAAATCCCGTCGGGCCGGACCCTCACCCCTCCACTTT. Translated, it gives CASSKSRRAGPSPLHF.

This clonotype was counted between two and nine times. V is TRBV9 and J is TRBJ1-1; D is unclear. V dropped 3 bases and J dropped 0 bases, with 12 bases sitting between them. Germline loops: CDR1 SGDLS, CDR2 YYNGEE. This CDR3 is built from 15 residues. The CDR3 coding sequence is TGTGCCAGCAGCGCCCCCGGAACTTTGAACACTGAAGCTTTCTTT. It yields the protein CASSAPGTLNTEAFF.

This clonotype was seen once. V usage is TRBV20-1 and J usage is TRBJ1-4; possible D gene TRBD1, 5 bases. In germline, CDR1 is DFQATT, CDR2 SNEGSKA (reference sequence). Trimming removed 5 bases at V and 7 bases at J, with 20 bases between. CDR3 length: 15 amino acids. CDR3 residues: CSARDVLSGGEKLFF. CDR3 in DNA: TGCAGTGCTCGGGACGTCCTTTCTGGGGGTGAAAAACTGTTTTTT.

The rearrangement uses TRBV7-2 and TRBJ2-1, with D possibly TRBD2 on 6 matching bases. The CDR3 contains 15 residues. V was trimmed by 3 bases and J by 4 bases, leaving 13 bases between them. Germline CDR1 and CDR2: SGHTA and FQGNSA. The CDR3 sequence: CASSFSRGTYNEQFF. The DNA of the CDR3 is TGTGCCAGCAGCTTCTCCCGGGGGACGTACAATGAGCAGTTCTTC. Looking up the rest from reference TRBV7-2 and TRBJ2-1 gives the full variable domain: GAGVSQSPSNKVTEKGKDVELRCDPISGHTALYWYRQSLGQGLEFLIYFQGNSAPDKSGLPSDRFSAERTGGSVSTLTIQRTQQEDSAVYLCASSFSRGTYNEQFFGPGTRLTVL.

The genes are TRBV7-2 and TRBJ2-7; unclear D gene. Trimming took off 0 bases at V and 7 bases at J, with 13 bases between the two ends. There are 14 residues in the CDR3. Germline-derived CDR1 and CDR2 are SGHTA and FQGNSA. CDR3: CASSLANLNGEQYF. DNA for the CDR3: TGTGCCAGCAGCTTAGCGAATCTCAACGGAGAGCAGTACTTC.

The chain couples TRBV9 to TRBJ2-1, with TRBD2 identical over 11 bases. This CDR3 spans 17 amino acids. Germline loops: CDR1 SGDLS, CDR2 YYNGEE. The junction had 6 bases not matched to a gene; V was cut back by 0 bases and J by 4 bases. In DNA form, the CDR3 reads TGTGCCAGCAGCGTAGGTTTGGGACTAGCGGTGTACAATGAGCAGTTCTTC. Protein sequence: CASSVGLGLAVYNEQFF. Full variable domain (remainder filled in from reference TRBV9 and TRBJ2-1): DSGVTQTPKHLITATGQRVTLRCSPRSGDLSVYWYQQSLDQGLQFLIQYYNGEERAKGNILERFSAQQFPDLHSELNLSSLELGDSALYFCASSVGLGLAVYNEQFFGPGTRLTVL.

In this sample, this clonotype turned up once. An end of the junction does not agree with germline; a read error may underlie this. This chain links TRBV7-2 with TRBJ2-7; maybe TRBD2 (7 bases). Germline V lookup: CDR1 SGHTA, CDR2 FQGNSA. This CDR3 is 15 amino acids long. The CDR3 DNA follows: TGTGCCGGCAGCTTAGACGGGGGGCATCCATACGAGCAGTACTTC. This codes for CAGSLDGGHPYEQYF.

Ten or more counts support this clonotype. The genes are TRBV2 and TRBJ1-2; 11 bases map to TRBD1. The CDR3 sequence is 13 residues long. CDR1 SNHLY and CDR2 FYNNEI come from the germline V gene. V shed 6 bases, J shed 4 bases, and the junction held 1 base outside the gene matches. The CDR3 DNA reads as TGTGCCAGCAGGGGGACAGGGGGCTATGGCTACACCTTC. Encoded protein: CASRGTGGYGYTF.

The rearrangement uses TRBV20-1 and TRBJ2-3; possible D gene TRBD1, 7 bases. This CDR3 region has 15 residues. V was shortened by 4 bases and J by 1 base, with 15 bases between the two germline ends. CDR1 and CDR2 from the germline V gene are DFQATT and SNEGSKA (reference sequence). The DNA for the CDR3 is TGCAGTGCTACCCCCGCGGGACAGCGCACAGATACGCAGTATTTT. It yields the protein CSATPAGQRTDTQYF.

The V and J genes are TRBV5-6 and TRBJ2-1; D unclear. The germline CDR1 and CDR2 sequences are SGHDT and YYEEEE. The CDR3 has 17 amino acids. The V gene lost 3 bases and the J gene lost 10 bases, with 26 bases spanning the gap. The CDR3 DNA reads as TGTGCCAGCAGCTCGCCCCTGCTCGTGGGTTCAGGCTACGAGCAGTTCTTC. Protein product: CASSSPLLVGSGYEQFF. Full variable domain (outside the CDR3, taken from reference TRBV5-6 and TRBJ2-1): DAGVTQSPTHLIKTRGQQVTLRCSPKSGHDTVSWYQQALGQGPQFIFQYYEEEERQRGNFPDRFSGHQFPNYSSELNVNALLLGDSALYLCASSSPLLVGSGYEQFFGPGTRLTVL.

The V and J genes are TRBV4-2 and TRBJ2-4; D is ambiguous. CDR1 and CDR2 from the germline V gene are LGHNA and YNFKEQ. Trimming stripped 0 bases from V and 13 bases from J, with 16 bases between. The CDR3 contains 14 residues. The CDR3 region is CASSQERYYNEQYF. The CDR3 DNA sequence: TGTGCCAGCAGCCAAGAAAGGTACTACAATGAGCAGTACTTC.

V is TRBV7-6 and J is TRBJ2-7; a possible D gene is TRBD2 (6 bases). Germline V gene lookup returns CDR1 SGHVS and CDR2 FNYEAQ. This CDR3 has 14 amino acids. V was shortened by 5 bases and J by 10 bases, with 21 bases between the two germline ends. The CDR3 reads CASSVGGGSSTQYF. The CDR3 DNA follows: TGTGCCAGCAGCGTAGGTGGGGGGTCATCAACCCAGTACTTC.

V gene TRBV9 combines with J gene TRBJ1-4; possibly TRBD1 for D (5 bases). CDR1 is SGDLS, CDR2 YYNGEE, per germline. The CDR3 covers 15 residues. V shed 0 bases and J shed 0 bases, with 6 bases lying between them. The CDR3 protein is CASSVDRSTNEKLFF. Here the CDR3 DNA reads TGTGCCAGCAGCGTAGACAGGTCAACTAATGAAAAACTGTTTTTT.

J is TRBJ1-2 and V is TRBV6-5; 7 positions match TRBD1. The CDR3 loop spans 15 amino acids. J was trimmed by 4 bases and V by 0 bases; bases with no gene match: 5. Germline V CDR1 and CDR2: MNHEY, SVGAGI. As DNA, the CDR3 is TGTGCCAGCAGTTACTCCCCCGACAGGGCCTATGGCTACACCTTC. This gives the protein CASSYSPDRAYGYTF.

This clonotype was picked up a small number of times. The chain links TRBV5-1 to TRBJ2-5; perhaps D is TRBD1 or TRBD2 (5 bases each). V was clipped by 6 bases and J by 13 bases, with 16 bases between them. This CDR3 comprises 11 residues. Per the germline V gene, CDR1 is SGHRS and CDR2 is YFSETQ. Here the CDR3 DNA reads TGCGCCAGCAATGGTGGGACCCCGTCGTACTTC. The encoded protein is CASNGGTPSYF.

V and J are TRBV5-1 and TRBJ2-7; TRBD2 agrees at 10 bases. The V gene's germline CDR1 is SGHRS and CDR2 YFSETQ. The CDR3 is 18 amino acids. With 0 bases clipped from V and 3 bases from J, the junction kept 12 bases outside the gene matches. The CDR3 here is CASSLEASGGGTNYEQYF. The CDR3 DNA sequence: TGCGCCAGCAGCTTGGAGGCTAGCGGGGGAGGAACTAACTACGAGCAGTACTTC. The full variable domain, its missing parts supplied by reference TRBV5-1 and TRBJ2-7, is KAGVTQTPRYLIKTRGQQVTLSCSPISGHRSVSWYQQTPGQGLQFLFEYFSETQRNKGNFPGRFSGRQFSNSRSEMNVSTLELGDSALYLCASSLEASGGGTNYEQYFGPGTRLTVT.